Each of the 3 T cell receptor beta chains below was sequenced from the same sample in a study of cytomegalovirus exposure and HLA in healthy donors. Researchers ran the PCR with 60 Vbeta and 13 Jbeta primers. Measured with immunoSEQ multiplex PCR; TCRdb has only the in-frame clones, and not every one. The sample lists under 200,000 clones, 62% seen once, with around 2.9% in the top ten. The sample comprised PBMCs. The receptors were sampled from a man in his forties or fifties in good health and CMV-seronegative.

This chain uses TRBV9 with TRBJ2-1, with 15 bases matching TRBD2. The germline gives CDR1 SGDLS, CDR2 YYNGEE. This CDR3 has 15 amino acids. Unmatched junction bases numbered 2, after V lost 3 bases and J lost 7 bases. The CDR3 reads CASSAGLAGGNEQFF. Written as DNA, the CDR3 is TGTGCCAGCAGCGCCGGACTAGCGGGGGGGAATGAGCAGTTCTTC. Based on the CDR3 plus reference TRBV9 and TRBJ2-1, the full variable domain is DSGVTQTPKHLITATGQRVTLRCSPRSGDLSVYWYQQSLDQGLQFLIQYYNGEERAKGNILERFSAQQFPDLHSELNLSSLELGDSALYFCASSAGLAGGNEQFFGPGTRLTVL.

The genes are TRBV18 and TRBJ1-4; TRBD1 aligns across 7 bases. The CDR3 has 16 residues. From germline, CDR1 is KGHSH and CDR2 LQKENI. Trimming at V came to 0 bases and at J to 3 bases, leaving 4 bases not matched to a gene. The CDR3 spells CASSPPVGQANEKLFF. CDR3 bases: TGTGCCAGCTCACCACCTGTAGGACAGGCTAATGAAAAACTGTTTTTT. The whole variable domain, filled in from reference TRBV18 and TRBJ1-4, reads NAGVMQNPRHLVRRRGQEARLRCSPMKGHSHVYWYRQLPEEGLKFMVYLQKENIIDESGMPKERFSAEFPKEGPSILRIQQVVRGDSAAYFCASSPPVGQANEKLFFGSGTQLSVL.

V is TRBV27 and J is TRBJ1-1, with D possibly matching TRBD1 (6 bases). Germline lookup yields CDR1 MNHEY and CDR2 SMNVEV (reference sequence). V lost 6 bases and J 1 base, leaving 9 bases between the germline ends. The CDR3 is 13 residues long. The chain's CDR3 is CASSQQGNTEAFF. The CDR3 DNA is TGTGCCAGCAGCCAACAGGGGAACACTGAAGCTTTCTTT.